This T cell receptor beta chain came from a study of cytomegalovirus exposure and HLA in healthy donors (dated by TCRdb to 2017 to 2019). Background for the entire study: An earlier analysis of 550 to 700 of the donors reported 250 to 300 Gb of sequence data and about 100 million unique TCR beta sequences from roughly 200 million T cells. Around 320 gigabases of sequencing data and tens of millions of unique TCR sequences were included in an early release covering several hundred HLA-typed donors. The genetic ancestry cluster associated with self-reported Caucasian donors included approximately 85% of the 398 genotyped donors. The study aimed to test whether signatures of past pathogen exposure could be identified by cataloging public T cell receptors. The study used immunosequencing to profile the T cell repertoires of approximately 640 subjects and linked those repertoires to cytomegalovirus serostatus. A separate validation cohort of about 110 different subjects was used in addition to the roughly 720-subject first cohort. The study combined high-throughput TCR immunosequencing, statistical association of individual TCRs with disease status, and machine learning to predict cytomegalovirus infection status. To study patterns of TCR occurrence, a later analysis re-analyzed previously published TCR beta repertoires from under 750 donors and added high-resolution HLA genotyping. Rather than drawing on any new phenotypic data, the later analysis identified candidate immune exposures from TCR beta sequences and the way those sequences occurred across donors. An earlier analysis of 587 of the donors used high-throughput TCR beta sequencing to judge whether each TCR beta V gene segment behaved as functional or pseudogenic. Donor age, sex, ethnicity and CMV serostatus were compiled together with the repertoire data. In a later genetic analysis, genome-wide SNP genotypes for 398 of the 666 donors were used, and that subset was treated as a discovery cohort. Every discovery cohort repertoire had been produced on one sequencing platform. Class I and class II HLA loci were covered by the typing at four-digit resolution. Typing coverage differed by locus: A, B, C, DRB1 and DQB1 were typed in about 629-640 donors, DQA1 in roughly 510, DPA1 in nearly 610, and DPB1 in approximately 450. Roughly five DR-DQ haplotypes were treated as single units for association and clustering because of strong linkage in the cohort. Among a few hundred genotyped donors of the cohort, an average of roughly 240,000 unique TCR beta nucleotide sequences were sequenced per donor, approximately 20% of them non-productive. What the work shows at the level of the full study, not this receptor alone: In a later analysis, some 17,000 TCR beta sequences were associated with specific HLA alleles at a false discovery rate of 0.05. It was suggested by the authors that the approach could potentially be generalized to other disease states and immunological phenotypes. Cytomegalovirus status was reported to be diagnosed by the classifier with high specificity and sensitivity in both the original and validation cohorts. A further reported finding was that TCR beta sequences accurately predicted the HLA-A and HLA-B alleles for most subjects in the first cohort. While some public TCRs were present in many individuals, most TCR sequences turned up only very rarely across donors. Several of the top co-occurrence clusters appeared to be linked to parvovirus B19, influenza, CMV and Epstein-Barr virus, according to a later analysis. In a later genetic analysis, fewer N-insertions in productive TCRs were reported among donors in an Asian-associated ancestry cluster than the 666-donor mean. The study gave a list of 150 to 200 TCR beta chains associated with cytomegalovirus. CMV serostatus was the only immune exposure information available for the cohort. In a later analysis, TCR association rates were found to vary across HLA loci, with the most associated TCRs seen for DRB1 alleles and the fewest for HLA-C alleles. In vitro tests confirmed that a few of the cytomegalovirus-associated TCR beta chains recognize cytomegalovirus antigens. Most CMV-associated TCR beta chains appeared to be HLA-restricted in a later analysis, and the HLA associations seemed to be driven largely by CMV exposure. Because the 87-base-pair reads could not distinguish some IMGT-functional V segments, including TRBV6-2 and TRBV6-3, those segments were excluded. Approximately 18 rarely observed V segments, including chromosome 9 orphons, were excluded from the earlier analysis of several hundred of the donors because counts were too low. This cohort had only TCR beta chains sequenced, and the lack of alpha or paired-chain data limited which features could be detected. Because some donors lacked HLA typing at each locus, the association tests relied only on the typed subset. Correlated functional status among segregating V segments might be attributable to linkage disequilibrium, but an unknown experimental factor could not be ruled out. An earlier analysis of 587 of the donors showed that most TCR beta V segments appeared in productive rearrangements either about 87% or about 30% of the time, which broadly matched IMGT annotations. Assigning TCR associations to individual alleles was difficult when HLA alleles, especially DR and DQ, strongly co-occurred. The presence/absence analyses assumed that sequencing depth was roughly uniform across donors, and that assumption may not be true. A later genetic analysis associated a missense DCLRE1C variant with V-gene and J-gene trimming of TCR beta chains, and an independent cohort replicated the association. In a later analysis, HLA-associated TCR beta chains showed more clonal expansion and lower generation probabilities than non-associated chains that were equally common. A cluster of highly shared sequence variants was judged likely to represent a technical artifact of the sequencing pipeline.

The junction carries 6 bases between V and J, which are trimmed by 0 bases and 0 bases respectively. The CDR3 holds 15 amino acids from the cysteine to the phenylalanine. The entry retains the CDR3 DNA only, 45 bases that are in frame from base 1. The germline V gene encodes CDR1 MGHRA and CDR2 YSYEKL. The cohort was made up of about 670 healthy bone marrow donors. At the time of sampling, every cohort member was nominally healthy, though immune exposures that went unrecorded were likely present. The donor was CMV seropositive and belonged to the group of over 250 seropositive cohort members. A peripheral blood sample was collected from each donor, and TCR beta sequencing was performed on peripheral blood mononuclear cells. The Qiagen DNeasy Blood Extraction Kit was used to extract genomic DNA from the blood cell samples. Receptor libraries were prepared by the immunoSEQ multiplex PCR assay. For the multiplex PCR, a mixture combining 60 forward primers for TCR Vbeta segments and 13 reverse primers for TCR Jbeta segments was used. The CDR3 region of rearranged TCR beta genes was amplified from genomic DNA with a multiplex PCR assay. On the Illumina HiSeq System, the amplified TCR beta libraries were sequenced as 87-base-pair reads. The study's own analysis went as follows. In a later analysis, approximately 74 million unique TCR beta chains were counted across the approximately 670 repertoires, and roughly 10 million of these chains were shared by at least two donors. Raw reads were error-corrected and collapsed into unique sequences by a nearest-neighbor algorithm in which closely related sequences were merged to remove PCR and sequencing errors. Alignment of CDR3 sequences to IMGT reference sequences was used to assign V, D and J gene segments. For a sequence to be retained, at least a six-nucleotide match to both a V gene segment and a J gene segment was required. Rearrangements were called productive when the CDR3 lacked stop codons and stayed in frame with V and J; all others were non-productive. Following IMGT convention, CDR3 was defined as the stretch from the second conserved V-encoded cysteine to the conserved J-encoded phenylalanine. The earlier analysis of about 570 of the donors excluded any sequence lacking an unambiguous match to a single V gene segment. An earlier analysis of some 610 of the donors called V segments functional above 56.7% productive rearrangements and segregating when the between-donor standard deviation exceeded 5%. A statistical classification framework was built for diagnosing cytomegalovirus status from the catalog of TCR beta chain sequences. V and J gene assignment, in a later analysis, came from comparing TCR nucleotide sequences with IMGT/GENE-DB human TR gene sequences. Using the TCRdist pipeline, a later analysis assigned CDR3 sequences along with most-parsimonious VDJ recombination scenarios. A later analysis defined each TCR beta chain by its CDR3 amino acid sequence plus V-gene family, and excluded reads lacking a unique V-gene family. In a later analysis, a few hundred highly shared, low-generation-probability nucleotide sequences were removed to address suspected cross-contamination and a sequencing artifact. A later analysis calculated a clonal expansion index for each public chain from normalized within-repertoire ranks of inferred template counts. In a later analysis, generation probabilities were computed using a VDJ recombination model fitted to out-of-frame rearrangements, and the results were checked against IGoR. In a later analysis, TCR-TCR, TCR-HLA and TCR-CMV co-occurrence was scored with hypergeometric tests, and a repertoire-size bias correction was applied to TCR pairs. To estimate false discovery rates, a later analysis permuted the HLA or CMV assignments 20 times. In a later analysis, co-occurring TCRs were grouped with DBSCAN, and TCRdist sequence similarity was added when clustering was performed within HLA-allele-positive subsets. Repertoires with fewer than 30,000 or more than 120,000 public chains were left out of co-occurrence clustering, as were roughly five repertoires with anomalous nucleotide sharing. Entries here come from immuneACCESS through TCRdb and include only in-frame sequences with V and J called. Some clones fail to appear in such tables; in the studies checked, an unresolved V gene covers under half of the shortfall, and the cause of the remainder is unknown. The DNA gave D and trimming, while V, J and clone size come from that table. The table for this sample lists approximately 70,000 clones; roughly 70% of them were counted only once. The ten largest clones add up to around 15% of the sample.

Concerning this clone: Its binding antigen is unknown. Per-nucleotide qualities are absent, and no much larger clonotype sits a single base away.

This sequence originates from a male donor in good health and CMV-seropositive. The chain couples TRBV4-1 to TRBJ1-5, and the D gene may be TRBD1, 5 bases matching. The material sequenced was PBMCs. The DNA is as follows: TGCGCCAGCAGCCAAGAACAGGCTAGCAATCAGCCCCAGCATTTT. This codes for CASSQEQASNQPQHF.